Presented here are 5 T cell receptor beta chains from one specimen sequenced in a study of blood T cell repertoires in COVID-19 (dated by TCRdb to 2020 to 2021). Library preparation employed the immunoSEQ multiplex PCR assay. The table was pulled from immuneACCESS by TCRdb, which kept in-frame rearrangements only. Such tables lose some clones; where checked, under half of the loss comes from unresolved V genes, and the rest has no known cause. This sample comprises over 200,000 clones, 83% of them detected only once. Together, the top ten hold approximately 2.6% of the sample. The source material was peripheral blood. The receptor set was obtained from a woman aged 70-85 years with active or convalescent COVID-19.

The genes are TRBV5-1 and TRBJ2-1; 8 nucleotides match TRBD1. The V gene end was trimmed by 2 bases and the J gene end by 6 bases; junction bases not matched to a gene: 1. Looked up from germline, CDR1 is SGHRS and CDR2 is YFSETQ. The CDR3 contains 13 residues. CDR3 protein: CASSFDRGNEQFF. The CDR3 DNA sequence: TGCGCCAGCAGCTTCGACAGGGGCAATGAGCAGTTCTTC.

The chain employs TRBV29-1 and TRBJ2-3; 9 bases match TRBD1. From germline, CDR1 is SQVTM and CDR2 ANQGSEA. Trimming removed 6 bases from V and 3 bases from J; junction bases left unmatched: 10. The CDR3 spans 15 residues. The CDR3 sequence is CSVPPGQGGTDTQYF. The CDR3 nucleotides read TGCAGCGTACCTCCGGGACAGGGAGGGACAGATACGCAGTATTTT.

The V call is TRBV29-1, the J call TRBJ2-3; a possible D gene is TRBD1 (5 bases). The germline gives CDR1 SQVTM, CDR2 ANQGSEA. V lost 5 bases to trimming and J lost 3 bases, with 15 bases between them. This CDR3 comprises 14 residues. The CDR3 spells CSVRGTPGTDTQYF. DNA for the CDR3: TGCAGCGTTAGGGGAACCCCTGGGACAGATACGCAGTATTTT.

This clone showed up just a few times. The V gene is TRBV28, the J gene TRBJ1-2; possible D gene TRBD1, 5 bases. The V gene's germline CDR1 is MDHEN and CDR2 SYDVKM. Trimming removed 3 bases from V and 4 bases from J, with 15 bases in between. This CDR3 has 15 residues. The CDR3 here is CASSLPLGGSYGYTF. In DNA, the CDR3 is TGTGCCAGCAGTTTGCCCCTCGGGGGAAGCTATGGCTACACCTTC.

The chain couples TRBV6-5 to TRBJ2-7; TRBD2 is a possible D gene (6 bases). The CDR3 has 14 amino acids. Germline V gene lookup returns CDR1 MNHEY and CDR2 SVGAGI. V was clipped by 5 bases and J by 1 base, with 12 bases between them. CDR3 nucleotide sequence: TGTGCCAGCAGTCAGGACTACCCATCCTACGAGCAGTACTTC. Protein: CASSQDYPSYEQYF.